This TCR beta chain appears in the sequencing data of a study of cytomegalovirus exposure and HLA in healthy donors. About the study: A data release that came early held some 84 million unique TCRs from HLA-typed donors.

The primer mix had 60 Vbeta and 13 Jbeta primers. Produced via immunoSEQ multiplex PCR; TCRdb's table is partial and in-frame only. The sample table includes 80,000 to 100,000 clones. A note on this clone: Its antigen is undetermined.

Study outcomes and limitations: Available immune exposure information covered CMV serostatus only. Associated with cytomegalovirus, according to the listing, were around 160 TCR beta chains. There were reportedly fewer N-insertions in an Asian-associated ancestry cluster than the roughly 700-donor mean, in a later analysis.

The CDR3 is 14 residues long. The V gene end was trimmed by 0 bases and the J gene end by 4 bases; junction bases not matched to a gene: 3. Germline V gene data show CDR1 as SGDLS and CDR2 as YYNGEE. The chain recombines TRBV9 with TRBJ2-5; 7 positions agree with TRBD2. The sequencing input was PBMCs. The sequence was obtained from a man aged 45-60 years in good health and CMV-seropositive. DNA of the CDR3: TGTGCCAGCAGCGTAGTGGCGGGAGTAGAGACCCAGTACTTC. Translated, it gives CASSVVAGVETQYF.